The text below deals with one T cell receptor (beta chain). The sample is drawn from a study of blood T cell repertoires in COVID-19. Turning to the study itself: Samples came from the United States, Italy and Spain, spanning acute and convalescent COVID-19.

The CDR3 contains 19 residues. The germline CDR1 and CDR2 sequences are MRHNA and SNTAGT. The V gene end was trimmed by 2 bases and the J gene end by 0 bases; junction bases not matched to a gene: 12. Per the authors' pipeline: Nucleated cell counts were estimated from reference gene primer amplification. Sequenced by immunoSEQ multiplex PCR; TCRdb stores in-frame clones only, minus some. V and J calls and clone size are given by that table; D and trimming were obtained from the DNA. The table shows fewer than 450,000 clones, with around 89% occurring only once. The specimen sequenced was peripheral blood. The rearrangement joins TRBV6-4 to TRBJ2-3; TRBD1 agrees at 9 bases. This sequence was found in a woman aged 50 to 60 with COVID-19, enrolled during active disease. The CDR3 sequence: CASSDEPPGQGASTDTQYF. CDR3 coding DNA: TGTGCCAGCAGTGACGAACCGCCGGGACAGGGAGCTAGCACAGATACGCAGTATTTT.